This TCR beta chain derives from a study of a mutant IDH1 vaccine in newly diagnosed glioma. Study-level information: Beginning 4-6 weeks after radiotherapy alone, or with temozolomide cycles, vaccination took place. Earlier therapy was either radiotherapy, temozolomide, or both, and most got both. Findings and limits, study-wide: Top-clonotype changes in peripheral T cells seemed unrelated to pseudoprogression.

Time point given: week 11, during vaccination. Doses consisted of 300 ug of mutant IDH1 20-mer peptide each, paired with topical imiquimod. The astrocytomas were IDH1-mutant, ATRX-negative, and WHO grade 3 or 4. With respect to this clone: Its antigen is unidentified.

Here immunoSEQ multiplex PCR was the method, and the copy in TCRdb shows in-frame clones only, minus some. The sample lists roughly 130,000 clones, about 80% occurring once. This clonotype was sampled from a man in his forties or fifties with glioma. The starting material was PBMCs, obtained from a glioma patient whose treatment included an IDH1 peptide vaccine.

The CDR3: CASSQQHPNTGELFF. CDR3 in DNA: TGCGCCAGCAGCCAACAACACCCGAACACCGGGGAGCTGTTTTTT. The genes are TRBV4-3 and TRBJ2-2; D is unresolved. CDR1 is LGHNA and CDR2 is YSLEER in the germline V gene. The V gene lost 2 bases and the J gene lost 0 bases, with 7 bases spanning the gap. The CDR3 length is 15 residues.